Sequencing of this T cell receptor (beta chain) was carried out in a study of cytomegalovirus exposure and HLA in healthy donors. Study information: Earlier, 150 million to 200 million T cells were analyzed, and about 120 million unique TCR beta sequences were found among them.

The primer mix had 60 Vbeta and 13 Jbeta primers. TCRdb keeps only in-frame clones here, not all; method: immunoSEQ multiplex PCR. The top ten clones hold 1.7% of a sample with roughly 200,000 clones, roughly four fifths of them seen once. Germline loops: CDR1 MNHEY, CDR2 SMNVEV (reference sequence). The CDR3 is 14 residues long. The V gene lost 2 bases and the J gene lost 2 bases, with 10 bases spanning the gap. This sequence joins TRBV27 and TRBJ2-7, with D maybe TRBD2 (5 bases). Sequencing input: PBMCs. This receptor was taken from a woman younger than 35 in good health and CMV-seronegative. The CDR3 bases are TGTGCCAGCAGTTTACGTAGCGTACCCTACGAGCAGTACTTC. It encodes CASSLRSVPYEQYF.